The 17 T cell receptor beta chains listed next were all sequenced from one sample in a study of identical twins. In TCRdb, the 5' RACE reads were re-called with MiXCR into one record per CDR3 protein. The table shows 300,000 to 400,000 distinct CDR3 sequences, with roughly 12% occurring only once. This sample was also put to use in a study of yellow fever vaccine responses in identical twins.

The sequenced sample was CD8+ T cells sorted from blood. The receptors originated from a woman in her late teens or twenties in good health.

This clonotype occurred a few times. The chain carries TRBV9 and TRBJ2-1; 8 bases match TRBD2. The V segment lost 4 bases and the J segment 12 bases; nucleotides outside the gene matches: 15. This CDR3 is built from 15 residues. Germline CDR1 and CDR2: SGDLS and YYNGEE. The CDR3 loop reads CASSLKLAGLEGQFF. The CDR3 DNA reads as TGTGCCAGCAGCCTCAAGCTAGCGGGCCTGGAAGGGCAGTTCTTC.

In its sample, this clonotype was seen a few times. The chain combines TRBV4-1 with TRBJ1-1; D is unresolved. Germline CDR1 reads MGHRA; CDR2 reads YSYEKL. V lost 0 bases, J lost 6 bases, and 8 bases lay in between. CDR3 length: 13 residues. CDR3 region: CASSQDGTPEAFF. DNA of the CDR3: TGCGCCAGCAGCCAAGACGGTACGCCTGAAGCTTTCTTT.

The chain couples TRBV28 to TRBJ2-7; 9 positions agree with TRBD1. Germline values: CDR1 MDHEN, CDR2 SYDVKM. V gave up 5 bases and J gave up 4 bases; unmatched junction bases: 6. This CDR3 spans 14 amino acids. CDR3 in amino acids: CASSTGGARYEQYF. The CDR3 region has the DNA TGTGCCAGCAGTACAGGGGGCGCGCGGTACGAGCAGTACTTC.

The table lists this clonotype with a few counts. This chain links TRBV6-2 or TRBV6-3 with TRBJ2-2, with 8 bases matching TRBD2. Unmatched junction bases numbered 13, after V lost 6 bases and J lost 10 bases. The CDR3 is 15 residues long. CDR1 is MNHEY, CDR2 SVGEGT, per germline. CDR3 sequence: CASRSQRGHREELFF. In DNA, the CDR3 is TGTGCCAGCAGGTCACAGCGGGGGCATCGGGAGGAGCTGTTTTTT.

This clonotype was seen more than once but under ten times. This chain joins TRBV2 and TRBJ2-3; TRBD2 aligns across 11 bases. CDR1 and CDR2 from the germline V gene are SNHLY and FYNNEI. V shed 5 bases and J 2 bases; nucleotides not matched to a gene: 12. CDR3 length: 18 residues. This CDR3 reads CASSPVAGGLMHTDTQYF. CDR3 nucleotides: TGTGCCAGCAGTCCCGTAGCGGGGGGGCTAATGCACACAGATACGCAGTATTTT. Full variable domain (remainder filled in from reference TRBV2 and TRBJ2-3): EPEVTQTPSHQVTQMGQEVILRCVPISNHLYFYWYRQILGQKVEFLVSFYNNEISEKSEIFDDQFSVERPDGSNFTLKIRSTKLEDSAMYFCASSPVAGGLMHTDTQYFGPGTRLTVL.

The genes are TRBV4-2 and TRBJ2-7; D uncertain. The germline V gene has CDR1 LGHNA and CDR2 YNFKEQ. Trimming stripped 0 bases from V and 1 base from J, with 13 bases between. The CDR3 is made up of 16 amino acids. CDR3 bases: TGTGCCAGCAGCCAAGATGGAACGGGTTCTTCCTACGAGCAGTACTTC. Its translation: CASSQDGTGSSYEQYF.

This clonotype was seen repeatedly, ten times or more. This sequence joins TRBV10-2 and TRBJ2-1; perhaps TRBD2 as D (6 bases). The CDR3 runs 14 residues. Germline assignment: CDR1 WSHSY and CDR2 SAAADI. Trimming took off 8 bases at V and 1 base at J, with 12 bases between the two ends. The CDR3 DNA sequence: TGCGCCAGCTTCGGCGGGGTTTCCTACAATGAGCAGTTCTTC. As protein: CASFGGVSYNEQFF.

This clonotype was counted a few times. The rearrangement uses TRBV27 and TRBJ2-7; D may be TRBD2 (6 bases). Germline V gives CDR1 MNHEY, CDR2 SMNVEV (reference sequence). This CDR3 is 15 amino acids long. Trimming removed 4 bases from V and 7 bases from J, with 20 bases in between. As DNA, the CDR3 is TGTGCCAGCAGTTCATTGACTCCGCTGGGGGGTGAGCAGTACTTC. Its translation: CASSSLTPLGGEQYF.

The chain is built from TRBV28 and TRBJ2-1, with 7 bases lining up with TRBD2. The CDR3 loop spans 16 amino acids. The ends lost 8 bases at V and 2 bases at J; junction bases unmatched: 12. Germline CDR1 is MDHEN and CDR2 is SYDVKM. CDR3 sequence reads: CASPPPQAGAYNEQFF. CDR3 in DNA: TGTGCCAGCCCCCCCCCCCAGGCGGGGGCCTACAATGAGCAGTTCTTC.

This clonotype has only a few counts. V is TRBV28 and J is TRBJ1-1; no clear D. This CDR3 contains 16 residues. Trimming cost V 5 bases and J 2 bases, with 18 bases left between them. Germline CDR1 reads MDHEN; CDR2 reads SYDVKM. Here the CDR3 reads CASSPILRTYNTEAFF. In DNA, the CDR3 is TGTGCCAGCAGTCCCATTCTACGGACCTACAACACTGAAGCTTTCTTT.

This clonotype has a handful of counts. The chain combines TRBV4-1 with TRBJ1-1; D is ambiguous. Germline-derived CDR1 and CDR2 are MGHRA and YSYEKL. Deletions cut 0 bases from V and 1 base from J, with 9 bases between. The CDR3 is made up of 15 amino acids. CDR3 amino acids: CASSQDFSRNTEAFF. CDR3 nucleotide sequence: TGCGCCAGCAGCCAAGATTTCAGCCGGAACACTGAAGCTTTCTTT.

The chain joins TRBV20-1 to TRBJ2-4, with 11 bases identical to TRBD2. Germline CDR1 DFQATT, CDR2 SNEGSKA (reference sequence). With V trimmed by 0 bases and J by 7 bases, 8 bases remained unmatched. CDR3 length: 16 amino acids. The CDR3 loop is CSARDRLIAGGNIQYF. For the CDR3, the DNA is TGCAGTGCTAGAGACCGACTGATAGCGGGGGGGAACATTCAGTACTTC.

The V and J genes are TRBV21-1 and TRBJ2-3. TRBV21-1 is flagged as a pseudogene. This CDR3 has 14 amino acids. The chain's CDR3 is CASSKAGVADTQYF. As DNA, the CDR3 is TGTGCCAGCAGCAAAGCGGGGGTTGCGGATACGCAGTATTTT.

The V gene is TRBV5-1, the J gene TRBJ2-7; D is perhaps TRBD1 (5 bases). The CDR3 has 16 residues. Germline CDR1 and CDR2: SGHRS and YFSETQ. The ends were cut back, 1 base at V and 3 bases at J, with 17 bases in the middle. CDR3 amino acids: CASSLRQSIGHYEQYF. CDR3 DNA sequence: TGCGCCAGCAGCTTGAGACAGAGCATAGGACACTACGAGCAGTACTTC.

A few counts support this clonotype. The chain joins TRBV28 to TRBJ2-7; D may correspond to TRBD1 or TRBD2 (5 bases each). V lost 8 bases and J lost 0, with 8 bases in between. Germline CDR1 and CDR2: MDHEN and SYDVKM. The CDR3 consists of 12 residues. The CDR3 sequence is CASGGFSYEQYF. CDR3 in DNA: TGTGCCAGCGGGGGTTTCTCCTACGAGCAGTACTTC. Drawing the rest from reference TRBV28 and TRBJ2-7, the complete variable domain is DVKVTQSSRYLVKRTGEKVFLECVQDMDHENMFWYRQDPGLGLRLIYFSYDVKMKEKGDIPEGYSVSREKKERFSLILESASTNQTSMYLCASGGFSYEQYFGPGTRLTVT.

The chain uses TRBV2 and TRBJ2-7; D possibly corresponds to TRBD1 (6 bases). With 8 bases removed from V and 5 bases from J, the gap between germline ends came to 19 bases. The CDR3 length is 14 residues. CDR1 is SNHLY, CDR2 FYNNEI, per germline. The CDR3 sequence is CASRDRFYRHEQYF. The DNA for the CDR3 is TGTGCCAGCCGCGACAGGTTTTATCGCCACGAGCAGTACTTC.

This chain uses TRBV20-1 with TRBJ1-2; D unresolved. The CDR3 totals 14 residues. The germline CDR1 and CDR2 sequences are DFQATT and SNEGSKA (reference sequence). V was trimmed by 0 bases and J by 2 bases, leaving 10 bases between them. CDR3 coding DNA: TGCAGTGCTAGAGATACAGACTCCAACTATGGCTACACCTTC. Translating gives CSARDTDSNYGYTF.